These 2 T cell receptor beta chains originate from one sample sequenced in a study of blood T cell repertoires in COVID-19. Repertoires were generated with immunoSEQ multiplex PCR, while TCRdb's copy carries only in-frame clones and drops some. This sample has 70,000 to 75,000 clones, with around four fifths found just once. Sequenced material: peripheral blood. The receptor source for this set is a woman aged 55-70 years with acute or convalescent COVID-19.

Here the CDR3 reads CASSPDPDRGFNYGYTF. In DNA form, the CDR3 reads TGTGCCAGCAGCCCGGACCCCGACAGGGGGTTTAACTATGGCTACACCTTC. The chain recombines TRBV7-6 with TRBJ1-2, with TRBD1 matching 9 bases. With V trimmed by 5 bases and J by 1 base, 11 bases remained unmatched. This CDR3 comprises 17 residues. Germline CDR1 SGHVS, CDR2 FNYEAQ. The full variable domain, with the rest looked up from reference TRBV7-6 and TRBJ1-2, is GAGVSQSPRYKVTKRGQDVALRCDPISGHVSLYWYRQALGQGPEFLTYFNYEAQQDKSGLPNDRFSAERPEGSISTLTIQRTEQRDSAMYRCASSPDPDRGFNYGYTFGSGTRLTVV.

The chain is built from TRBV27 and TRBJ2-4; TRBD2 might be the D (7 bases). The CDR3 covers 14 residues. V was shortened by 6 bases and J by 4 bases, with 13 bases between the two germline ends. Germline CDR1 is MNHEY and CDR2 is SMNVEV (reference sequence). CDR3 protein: CASREGGLKNIQYF. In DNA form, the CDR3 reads TGTGCCAGCAGGGAGGGGGGGCTAAAAAACATTCAGTACTTC.